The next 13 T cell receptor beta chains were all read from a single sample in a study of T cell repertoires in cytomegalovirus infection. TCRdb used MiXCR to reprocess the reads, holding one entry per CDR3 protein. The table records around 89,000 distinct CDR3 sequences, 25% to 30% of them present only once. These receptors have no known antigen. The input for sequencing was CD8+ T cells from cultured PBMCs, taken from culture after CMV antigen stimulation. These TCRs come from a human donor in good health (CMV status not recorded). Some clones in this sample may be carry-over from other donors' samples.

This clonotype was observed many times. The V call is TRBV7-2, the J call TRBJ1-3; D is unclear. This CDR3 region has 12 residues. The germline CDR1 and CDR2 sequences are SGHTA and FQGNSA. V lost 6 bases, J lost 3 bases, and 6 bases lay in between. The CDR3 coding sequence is TGTGCCAGCAGGCCCTATGGAAACACCATATATTTT. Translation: CASRPYGNTIYF.

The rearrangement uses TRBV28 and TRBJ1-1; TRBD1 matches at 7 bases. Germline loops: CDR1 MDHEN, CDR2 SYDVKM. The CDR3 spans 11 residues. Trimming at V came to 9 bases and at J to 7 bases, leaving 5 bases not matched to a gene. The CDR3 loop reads CARSDRDEAFF. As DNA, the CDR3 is TGTGCCAGAAGCGACAGGGATGAAGCTTTCTTT.

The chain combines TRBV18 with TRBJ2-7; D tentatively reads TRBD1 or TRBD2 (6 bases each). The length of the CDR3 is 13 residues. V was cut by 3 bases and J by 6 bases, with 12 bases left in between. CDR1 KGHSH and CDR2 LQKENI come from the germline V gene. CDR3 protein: CASSPIRGPEQYF. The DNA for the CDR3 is TGTGCCAGCTCACCGATTCGGGGGCCCGAGCAGTACTTC.

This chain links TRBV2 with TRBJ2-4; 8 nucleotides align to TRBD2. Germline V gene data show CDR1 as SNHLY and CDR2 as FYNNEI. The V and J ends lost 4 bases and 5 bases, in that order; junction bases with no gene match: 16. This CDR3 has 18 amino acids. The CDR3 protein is CASSVLAGGALFENIQYF. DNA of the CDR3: TGTGCCAGCAGTGTTCTCGCCGGGGGGGCTCTTTTCGAAAACATTCAGTACTTC.

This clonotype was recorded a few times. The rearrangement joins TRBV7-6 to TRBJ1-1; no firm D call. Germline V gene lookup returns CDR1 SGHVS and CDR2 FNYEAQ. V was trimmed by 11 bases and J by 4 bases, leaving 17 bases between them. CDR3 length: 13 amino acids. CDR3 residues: CAGQPSRSTEAFF. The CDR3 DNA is TGTGCCGGCCAACCCTCGAGGAGCACTGAAGCTTTCTTT.

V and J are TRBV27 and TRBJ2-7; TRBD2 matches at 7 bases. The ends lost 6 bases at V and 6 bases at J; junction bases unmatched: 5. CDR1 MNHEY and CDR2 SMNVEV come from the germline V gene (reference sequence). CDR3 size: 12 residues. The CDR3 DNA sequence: TGTGCCAGCAGGCTAACGGGGGGCGAGCAGTACTTC. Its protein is CASRLTGGEQYF.

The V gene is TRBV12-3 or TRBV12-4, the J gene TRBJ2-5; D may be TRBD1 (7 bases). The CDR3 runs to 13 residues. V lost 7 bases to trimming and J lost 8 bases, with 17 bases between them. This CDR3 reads CASTAQGTLTQYF. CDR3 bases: TGTGCCAGCACCGCACAGGGGACTCTAACCCAGTACTTC.

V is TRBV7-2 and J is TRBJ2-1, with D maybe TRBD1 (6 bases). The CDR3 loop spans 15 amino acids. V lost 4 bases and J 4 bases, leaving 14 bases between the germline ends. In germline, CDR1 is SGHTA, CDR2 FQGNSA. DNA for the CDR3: TGTGCCAGCAGCTCTCAACCCGGACAGTACAATGAGCAGTTCTTC. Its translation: CASSSQPGQYNEQFF.

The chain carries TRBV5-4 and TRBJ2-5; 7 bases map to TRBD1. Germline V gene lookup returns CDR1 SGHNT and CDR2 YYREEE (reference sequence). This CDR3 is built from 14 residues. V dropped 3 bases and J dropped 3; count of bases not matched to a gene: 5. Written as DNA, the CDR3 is TGTGCCAGCAGCTCACAGGGGAACGAAGAGACCCAGTACTTC. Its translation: CASSSQGNEETQYF.

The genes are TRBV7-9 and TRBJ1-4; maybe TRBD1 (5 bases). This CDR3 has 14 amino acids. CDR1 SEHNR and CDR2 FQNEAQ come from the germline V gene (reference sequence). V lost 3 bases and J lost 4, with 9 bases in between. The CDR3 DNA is TGTGCCAGCAGCTTCAGAGGGGATAATGAAAAACTGTTTTTT. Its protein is CASSFRGDNEKLFF.

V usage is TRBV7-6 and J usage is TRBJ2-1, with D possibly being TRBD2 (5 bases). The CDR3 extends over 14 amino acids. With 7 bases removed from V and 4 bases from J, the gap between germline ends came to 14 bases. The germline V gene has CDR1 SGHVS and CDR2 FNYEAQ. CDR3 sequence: CASTNSGRYNEQFF. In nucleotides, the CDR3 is TGTGCCAGCACCAACAGCGGAAGGTACAATGAGCAGTTCTTC.

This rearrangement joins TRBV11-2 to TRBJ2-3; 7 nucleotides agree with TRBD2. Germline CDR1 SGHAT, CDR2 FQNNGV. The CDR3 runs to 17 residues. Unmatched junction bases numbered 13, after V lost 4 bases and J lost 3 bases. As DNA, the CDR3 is TGTGCCAGCAGCTCCCTTATGTTGCGGGGGATGACAGATACGCAGTATTTT. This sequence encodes CASSSLMLRGMTDTQYF.

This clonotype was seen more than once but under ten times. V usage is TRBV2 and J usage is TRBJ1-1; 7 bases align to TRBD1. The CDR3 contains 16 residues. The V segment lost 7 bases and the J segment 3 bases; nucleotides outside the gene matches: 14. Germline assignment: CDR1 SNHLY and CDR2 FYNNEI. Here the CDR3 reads CASTVWSSRGYTEAFF. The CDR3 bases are TGTGCCAGCACCGTATGGAGTTCCAGGGGGTACACTGAAGCTTTCTTT.